These 29 T cell receptor beta chains originate from one sample sequenced in a study of shared clonotypes between healthy human individuals. Measured with immunoSEQ multiplex PCR; TCRdb has only the in-frame clones, and not every one. The sample lists 2 million to 2.5 million clones, 85% to 95% occurring once. Sequences were obtained from naive CD4+ T cells from PBMCs. As for subset: CD45RA+ positively selected. The source is a man aged 18-30 years in good health. Some clones in this sample may be carry-over from other donors' samples.

This chain connects TRBV10-3 to TRBJ2-3; 10 bases match TRBD1. The germline CDR1 and CDR2 sequences are ENHRY and SYGVKD. V was clipped by 11 bases and J by 3 bases; unmatched bases: 11. The CDR3 contains 15 residues. CDR3 DNA: TGTGCCTCGGGTGGGAGGGACAGGGGAACAGATACGCAGTATTTT. Translated: CASGGRDRGTDTQYF.

The chain employs TRBV7-2 and TRBJ2-7, with 12 bases lining up with TRBD2. Unmatched junction bases numbered 13, after V lost 5 bases and J lost 8 bases. The CDR3 is made up of 16 amino acids. Germline V lookup: CDR1 SGHTA, CDR2 FQGNSA. The CDR3 sequence is CASSPEPPLAGGQQYF. In DNA, the CDR3 is TGTGCCAGCAGCCCAGAACCGCCGCTAGCGGGAGGGCAGCAGTACTTC. Variable domain in full (rest from reference TRBV7-2 and TRBJ2-7): GAGVSQSPSNKVTEKGKDVELRCDPISGHTALYWYRQSLGQGLEFLIYFQGNSAPDKSGLPSDRFSAERTGGSVSTLTIQRTQQEDSAVYLCASSPEPPLAGGQQYFGPGTRLTVT.

The chain recombines TRBV13 with TRBJ2-5, with unresolved D. The germline V and J ends were trimmed by 0 bases and 1 base, with 6 bases remaining between them. CDR1 and CDR2 from the germline V gene are PRHDT and FYEKMQ (reference sequence). This CDR3 region has 14 residues. This CDR3 reads CASSLGLGQETQYF. CDR3 coding DNA: TGTGCCAGCAGCTTAGGCCTCGGCCAAGAGACCCAGTACTTC.

The chain couples TRBV5-6 to TRBJ1-1; a possible D gene is TRBD1 (6 bases). CDR3 length: 14 residues. V was shortened by 1 base and J by 4 bases, with 11 bases between the two germline ends. The germline gives CDR1 SGHDT, CDR2 YYEEEE. CDR3 bases: TGTGCCAGCAGCTTGCCGGGACAACTCACTGAAGCTTTCTTT. It yields the protein CASSLPGQLTEAFF.

The CDR3 sequence is CASSLDLMIPSYEQYF. The CDR3 DNA sequence: TGTGCCAGCAGTTTGGACCTTATGATTCCGTCCTACGAGCAGTACTTC. This chain joins TRBV28 and TRBJ2-7; D gene ambiguous. The CDR3 extends over 16 amino acids. V shed 3 bases and J shed 1 base, with 16 bases lying between them. Germline CDR1 MDHEN, CDR2 SYDVKM.

The chain couples TRBV27 to TRBJ1-2, with D possibly being TRBD1 (6 bases). The CDR3 has 14 amino acids. V shed 3 bases and J shed 2 bases, with 10 bases lying between them. CDR1 and CDR2 (germline): MNHEY, SMNVEV (reference sequence). The CDR3 coding sequence is TGTGCCAGCAGTTTTCAGGGGCCGAACTATGGCTACACCTTC. Its protein product is CASSFQGPNYGYTF.

As for this clone: A much larger clone sits a single nucleotide away, making a read error possible. The same CDR3 can be traced to other DNA sequences in this sample. The chain recombines TRBV5-6 with TRBJ2-5, with D unclear. V was shortened by 2 bases and J by 5 bases, with 4 bases between the two germline ends. Germline CDR1 is SGHDT and CDR2 is YYEEEE. The CDR3 extends over 11 amino acids. Written as DNA, the CDR3 is TGTGCCAGCAGCTTAAGGGAGACCCAGTACTTC. Translating gives CASSLRETQYF.

This clone has only one observation. The rearrangement joins TRBV5-5 to TRBJ2-1; 14 bases are shared with TRBD2. J gave up 3 bases and V 4 bases, and 3 bases lay outside the gene matches. The length of the CDR3 is 16 residues. Germline V gene lookup returns CDR1 SGHKS and CDR2 YYEKEE (reference sequence). The CDR3 DNA follows: TGTGCCAGCAGCCTGGGACTAGCGGGAGTCTACAATGAGCAGTTCTTC. It is translated as CASSLGLAGVYNEQFF.

The J gene is TRBJ1-2, the V gene TRBV7-2, with D perhaps TRBD1 (6 bases). This CDR3 region has 14 residues. V was pared by 5 bases and J by 5 bases, with 15 bases between. CDR1 and CDR2 (germline): SGHTA, FQGNSA. The CDR3 loop reads CASSRRTEIYGYTF. The DNA of the CDR3 is TGTGCCAGCAGCCGAAGGACAGAGATATATGGCTACACCTTC.

The chain combines TRBV21-1 with TRBJ2-1; the D call in the table, TRBD2, was not verified against the DNA. TRBV21-1 corresponds to a pseudogene. This CDR3 has 17 residues. Written as DNA, the CDR3 is TGTGCCAGCAGCAAAGACGTCATGCCTAGCGGGAGCAATGAGCAGTTCTTC. Its translation is CASSKDVMPSGSNEQFF.

J is TRBJ2-7 and V is TRBV7-3; 7 positions agree with TRBD1. CDR1 and CDR2 (germline): SGHTA, FQGTGA. The CDR3 is made up of 16 amino acids. V dropped 5 bases and J dropped 2; count of bases not matched to a gene: 12. CDR3 region: CASSLDPTGRPYEQYF. DNA of the CDR3: TGTGCCAGCAGCCTAGATCCGACAGGGCGGCCCTACGAGCAGTACTTC.

This chain links TRBV10-3 with TRBJ2-1; 8 bases are a match to TRBD2. Germline V lookup: CDR1 ENHRY, CDR2 SYGVKD. CDR3 length: 14 amino acids. V lost 4 bases, J lost 8 bases, and 7 bases stayed unmatched. The CDR3 protein is CAISAGRAPDEQFF. The CDR3 region has the DNA TGTGCCATCAGTGCCGGGAGGGCCCCAGATGAGCAGTTCTTC.

This chain uses TRBV25-1 with TRBJ2-2, with a possible D match to TRBD2 (5 bases). This CDR3 has 15 residues. Between the trimmed V and J ends, which lost 2 bases and 6 bases, there was a span of 13 bases. CDR1 MGHDK and CDR2 SYGVNS come from the germline V gene. The CDR3 bases are TGTGCCAGCAGTGAACCGGGCTCGGAGGCCGGGGAGCTGTTTTTT. Translation gives CASSEPGSEAGELFF.

The gene calls are TRBV6-1 and TRBJ2-2; 7 bases fit TRBD2. The CDR3 is 16 residues long. V shed 3 bases and J 5 bases; nucleotides not matched to a gene: 9. Germline CDR1 reads MNHNS; CDR2 reads SASEGT. In nucleotides, the CDR3 is TGTGCCAGCAGTGAGTCTCCGGGAGGCTGGACCGGGGAGCTGTTTTTT. It codes for CASSESPGGWTGELFF.

The chain employs TRBV7-9 and TRBJ2-1, with D perhaps TRBD1 or TRBD2 (5 bases each). Germline V gene sequence: CDR1 SEHNR, CDR2 FQNEAQ (reference sequence). The V and J ends lost 1 base and 4 bases respectively, with 8 bases between them. This CDR3 has 14 residues. In DNA, the CDR3 is TGTGCCAGCAGCTTAGTCTGGGGGTACAATGAGCAGTTCTTC. It translates to CASSLVWGYNEQFF.

The chain couples TRBV19 to TRBJ2-5, with 10 bases fitting TRBD1. In germline, CDR1 is LNHDA, CDR2 SQIVND (reference sequence). This CDR3 has 16 residues. The V segment lost 6 bases and the J segment 5 bases; nucleotides outside the gene matches: 12. CDR3 DNA sequence: TGTGCCAGTAGCTGGCCGGGACAGGGGAAGAGGGAGACCCAGTACTTC. Residues: CASSWPGQGKRETQYF.

V is TRBV6-6 and J is TRBJ2-5, with TRBD1 matching over 7 bases. Per germline, CDR1 MNHNY and CDR2 SVGAGI (reference sequence). The CDR3 has 15 amino acids. V dropped 2 bases and J dropped 5; count of bases not matched to a gene: 8. This CDR3 is CASSYGPGQRETQYF. For the CDR3, the DNA is TGTGCCAGCAGTTACGGTCCGGGACAGCGGGAGACCCAGTACTTC.

Note on this clone: The same CDR3 also results from other DNA sequences found in this sample. This chain connects TRBV5-1 to TRBJ2-3, with 14 bases aligning to TRBD2. This CDR3 is built from 16 residues. V shed 0 bases, J shed 6 bases, and the junction held 3 bases outside the gene matches. The germline V gene encodes CDR1 SGHRS and CDR2 YFSETQ. The DNA of the CDR3 is TGCGCCAGCAGCTTGGGACTAGCGGGAGGGCCTGATACGCAGTATTTT. Its protein is CASSLGLAGGPDTQYF.

The chain joins TRBV6-1 to TRBJ1-1, with 10 bases identical to TRBD1. Losses at the gene ends were 8 bases for V and 5 bases for J; bases not matched to a gene: 5. CDR1 and CDR2 (germline): MNHNS, SASEGT. This CDR3 comprises 13 residues. CDR3 in DNA: TGTGCCAGCGGGGACAGGGGAGTGACTGAAGCTTTCTTT. Translating gives CASGDRGVTEAFF.

The V call is TRBV5-6, the J call TRBJ2-1; D is unclear. Germline loops: CDR1 SGHDT, CDR2 YYEEEE. The CDR3 has 11 amino acids. Trimming removed 5 bases at V and 12 bases at J, with 12 bases between. The DNA for the CDR3 is TGTGCCAGCAGTAGGGTTCAAGGGCAGTTCTTC. This encodes CASSRVQGQFF.

This chain links TRBV9 with TRBJ2-2; D is perhaps TRBD1 (5 bases). Per germline, CDR1 SGDLS and CDR2 YYNGEE. The CDR3 runs to 15 residues. The V end lost 4 bases, the J end lost 8 bases, and 18 bases lay between the germline ends. The CDR3: CASSPRTSSAGELFF. CDR3 coding DNA: TGTGCCAGCAGCCCCCGGACATCTTCAGCTGGGGAGCTGTTTTTT.

The chain employs TRBV27 and TRBJ2-3; D not certain. Germline assignment: CDR1 MNHEY and CDR2 SMNVEV (reference sequence). This CDR3 contains 14 residues. V shed 4 bases and J shed 5 bases, with 13 bases lying between them. CDR3 DNA: TGTGCCAGCAGTTCTTTTAGTCCCGGAGATACGCAGTATTTT. This encodes CASSSFSPGDTQYF.

The gene calls are TRBV11-2 and TRBJ2-3; D not certain. V dropped 5 bases and J dropped 0 bases, with 12 bases sitting between them. This CDR3 region has 15 residues. The germline gives CDR1 SGHAT, CDR2 FQNNGV. The CDR3 coding sequence is TGTGCCAGCAGCGGTGGGGTGGCTAGCACAGATACGCAGTATTTT. This gives the protein CASSGGVASTDTQYF.

Only one count was recorded for this clone. The J gene is TRBJ2-4, the V gene TRBV7-2, with a weak D call TRBD1 (6 bases). The CDR3 extends over 15 amino acids. Germline CDR1 is SGHTA and CDR2 is FQGNSA. Trimming removed 6 bases at V and 0 bases at J, with 12 bases between. The CDR3 DNA is TGTGCCAGCAGTATAGGGGGATCAGCCAAAAACATTCAGTACTTC. Its protein is CASSIGGSAKNIQYF.

The CDR3 protein is CASSLTYDAYEQYF. The CDR3 region has the DNA TGCGCCAGCAGCTTAACGTATGACGCCTACGAGCAGTACTTC. J is TRBJ2-7 and V is TRBV5-1; no firm D call. The CDR3 consists of 14 residues. V was clipped by 2 bases and J by 2 bases, with 11 bases between them. CDR1 and CDR2 from the germline V gene are SGHRS and YFSETQ.

This clone occurred once. The genes are TRBV15 and TRBJ1-4; TRBD1 aligns across 8 bases. CDR3 length equals 16 residues. Per the germline V gene, CDR1 is LNHNV and CDR2 is YYDKDF (reference sequence). The ends lost 3 bases at V and 7 bases at J; junction bases unmatched: 10. The CDR3 sequence: CATSRPSGTGTEKLFF. As DNA, the CDR3 is TGTGCCACCAGCAGGCCATCCGGGACAGGCACTGAAAAACTGTTTTTT.

Details on this clone: The same CDR3 is also encoded by other DNA sequences in this sample. The chain couples TRBV18 to TRBJ2-1, with TRBD2 matching 10 bases. V lost 6 bases, J lost 2 bases, and 4 bases stayed unmatched. The CDR3 is 15 amino acids. The germline V gene has CDR1 KGHSH and CDR2 LQKENI. The CDR3 DNA reads TGTGCCAGCTCTCGGACTAGCGGAGCCTACAATGAGCAGTTCTTC. It encodes CASSRTSGAYNEQFF.

The gene calls are TRBV29-1 and TRBJ1-1; D gene unclear. CDR3 length equals 16 residues. The V end was cut by 1 base, the J end by 3 bases, with 18 bases between. Germline lookup yields CDR1 SQVTM and CDR2 ANQGSEA. The CDR3 DNA follows: TGCAGCGTTGAAGGCCTATTCGCAGGAGCATACACTGAAGCTTTCTTT. Its translation is CSVEGLFAGAYTEAFF. Full variable domain (rest looked up from reference TRBV29-1 and TRBJ1-1): SAVISQKPSRDICQRGTSLTIQCQVDSQVTMMFWYRQQPGQSLTLIATANQGSEATYESGFVIDKFPISRPNLTFSTLTVSNMSPEDSSIYLCSVEGLFAGAYTEAFFGQGTRLTVV.

The chain employs TRBV18 and TRBJ2-3; D is unclear. Germline loops: CDR1 KGHSH, CDR2 LQKENI. The CDR3 has 15 amino acids. V was pared by 1 base and J by 2 bases, with 10 bases between. The CDR3 here is CASSPLGLTTDTQYF. CDR3 nucleotides: TGTGCCAGCTCACCACTAGGTCTAACCACAGATACGCAGTATTTT.